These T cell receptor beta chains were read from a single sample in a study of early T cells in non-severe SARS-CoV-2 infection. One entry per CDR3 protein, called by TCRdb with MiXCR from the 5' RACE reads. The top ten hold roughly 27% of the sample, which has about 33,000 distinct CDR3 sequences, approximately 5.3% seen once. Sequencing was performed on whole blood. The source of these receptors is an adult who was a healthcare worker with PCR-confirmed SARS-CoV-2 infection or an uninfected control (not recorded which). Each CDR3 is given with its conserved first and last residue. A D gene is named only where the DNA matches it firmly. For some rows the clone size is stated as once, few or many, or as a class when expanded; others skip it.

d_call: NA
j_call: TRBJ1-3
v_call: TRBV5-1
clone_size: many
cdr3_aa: CASSSTPKNTIYF
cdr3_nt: TGCGCCAGCAGCTCGACCCCTAAGAACACCATATATTTT

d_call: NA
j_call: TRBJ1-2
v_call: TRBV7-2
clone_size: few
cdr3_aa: CASSLQGGGNYGYTF
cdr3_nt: TGTGCCAGCAGCTTACAGGGCGGGGGTAACTATGGCTACACCTTC

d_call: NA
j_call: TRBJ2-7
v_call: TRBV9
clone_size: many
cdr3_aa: CASSVDWNSYEQYF
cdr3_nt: TGTGCCAGCAGCGTCGACTGGAACTCCTACGAGCAGTACTTC

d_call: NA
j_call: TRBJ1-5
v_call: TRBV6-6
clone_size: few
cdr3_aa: CASTPGLERQPQHF
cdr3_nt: TGTGCCAGCACCCCAGGGTTGGAGAGGCAGCCCCAGCATTTT

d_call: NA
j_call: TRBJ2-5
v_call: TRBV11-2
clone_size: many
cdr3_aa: CASSLEGVFRGTQYF
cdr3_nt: TGTGCCAGCAGCTTAGAAGGCGTTTTTCGAGGGACCCAGTACTTC

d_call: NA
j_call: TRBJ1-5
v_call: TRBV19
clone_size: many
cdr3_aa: CASSIRTVGQPQHF
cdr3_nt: TGTGCCAGTAGTATCAGGACAGTCGGACAGCCCCAGCATTTT

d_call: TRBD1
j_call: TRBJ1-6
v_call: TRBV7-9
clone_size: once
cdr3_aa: CASSWDRPNSPLHF
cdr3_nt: TGTGCCAGCAGCTGGGACAGGCCAAATTCACCCCTCCACTTT

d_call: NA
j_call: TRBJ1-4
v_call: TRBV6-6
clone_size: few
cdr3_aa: CASREYYEKLFF
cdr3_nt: TGTGCCAGCAGGGAATACTATGAAAAACTGTTTTTT

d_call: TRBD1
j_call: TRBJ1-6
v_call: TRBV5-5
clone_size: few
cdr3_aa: CASSLTGDNSPLHF
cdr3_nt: TGTGCCAGCAGCTTGACAGGGGATAATTCACCCCTCCACTTT

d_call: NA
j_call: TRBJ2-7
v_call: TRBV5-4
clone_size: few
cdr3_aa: CASSGGRSYEQYF
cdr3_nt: TGTGCCAGCAGCGGGGGTCGCTCCTACGAGCAGTACTTC

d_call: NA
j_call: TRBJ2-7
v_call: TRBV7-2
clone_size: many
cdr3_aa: CASSSSPLEQYF
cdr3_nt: TGTGCCAGCAGCTCGTCCCCCCTCGAGCAGTACTTC

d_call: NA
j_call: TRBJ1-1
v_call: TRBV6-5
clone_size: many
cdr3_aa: CASSYRRGGTEAFF
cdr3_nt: TGTGCCAGCAGTTACCGCAGGGGAGGCACTGAAGCTTTCTTT

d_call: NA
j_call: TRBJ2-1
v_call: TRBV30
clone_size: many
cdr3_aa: CAWSVNAPITYNEQFF
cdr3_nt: TGTGCCTGGAGTGTAAACGCTCCGATCACCTACAATGAGCAGTTCTTC

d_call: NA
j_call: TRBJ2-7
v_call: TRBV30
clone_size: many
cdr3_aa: CACYGEPYEQYF
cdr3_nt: TGTGCCTGCTATGGGGAGCCCTACGAGCAGTACTTC

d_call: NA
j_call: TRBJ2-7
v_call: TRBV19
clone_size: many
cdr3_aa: CASSMESGVEQYF
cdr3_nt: TGTGCCAGTAGTATGGAATCAGGGGTCGAGCAGTACTTC

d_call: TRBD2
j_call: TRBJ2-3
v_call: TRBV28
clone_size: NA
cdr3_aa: CASSLPPGGGSGTDTQYF
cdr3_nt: TGTGCCAGCAGTTTACCTCCCGGGGGGGGAAGTGGCACAGATACGCAGTATTTT

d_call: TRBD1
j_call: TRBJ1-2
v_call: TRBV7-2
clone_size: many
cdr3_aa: CASSPGQAYGYTF
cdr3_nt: TGTGCCAGCAGCCCTGGACAGGCCTATGGCTACACCTTC

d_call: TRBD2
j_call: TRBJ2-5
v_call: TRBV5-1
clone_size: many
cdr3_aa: CASSLGLAGVETQYF
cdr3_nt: TGCGCCAGCAGCTTGGGACTAGCGGGAGTGGAGACCCAGTACTTC

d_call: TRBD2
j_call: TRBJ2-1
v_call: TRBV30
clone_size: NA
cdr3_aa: CAWNKWTASGSPRAYNEQFF
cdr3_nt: TGTGCCTGGAATAAGTGGACGGCTAGCGGGTCTCCGAGGGCCTACAATGAGCAGTTCTTC

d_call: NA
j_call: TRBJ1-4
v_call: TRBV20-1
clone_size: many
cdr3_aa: CSARVRGKEKLFF
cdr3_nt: TGCAGTGCTAGAGTCAGGGGAAAGGAAAAACTGTTTTTT

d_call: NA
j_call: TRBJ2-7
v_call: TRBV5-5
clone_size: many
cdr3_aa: CASSSASRGEQYF
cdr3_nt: TGTGCCAGCAGCTCCGCGTCCAGAGGCGAGCAGTACTTC

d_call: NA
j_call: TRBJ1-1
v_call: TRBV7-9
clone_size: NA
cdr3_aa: CASSFIDTEVFF
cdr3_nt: TGTGCCAGCAGCTTCATCGACACTGAAGTTTTCTTT

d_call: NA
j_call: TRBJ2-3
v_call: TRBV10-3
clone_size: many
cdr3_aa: CAISELGTDTQYF
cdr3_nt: TGTGCCATCAGTGAGCTGGGCACAGATACGCAGTATTTT

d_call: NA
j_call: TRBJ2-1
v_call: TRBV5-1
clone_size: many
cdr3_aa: CASSRESPYNEQFF
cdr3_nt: TGCGCCAGCAGCCGGGAATCCCCCTACAATGAGCAGTTCTTC

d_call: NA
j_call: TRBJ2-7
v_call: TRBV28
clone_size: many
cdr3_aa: CATPWEQYF
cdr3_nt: TGTGCCACCCCATGGGAGCAGTACTTC

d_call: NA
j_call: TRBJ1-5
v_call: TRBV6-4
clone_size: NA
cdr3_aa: CASSEGGKQPQHF
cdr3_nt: TGTGCCAGCAGTGAGGGGGGAAAACAGCCCCAGCATTTT

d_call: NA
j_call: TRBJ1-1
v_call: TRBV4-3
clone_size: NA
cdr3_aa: CASSQDWPIRANTEAFF
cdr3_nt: TGCGCCAGCAGCCAAGATTGGCCAATCAGGGCAAACACTGAAGCTTTCTTT

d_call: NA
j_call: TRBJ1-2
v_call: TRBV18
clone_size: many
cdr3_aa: CASSVGAYGYTF
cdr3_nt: TGTGCCAGTTCCGTAGGAGCGTATGGCTACACCTTC

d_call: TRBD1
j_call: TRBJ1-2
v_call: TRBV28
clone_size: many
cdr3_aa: CASSLTGETDYGYTF
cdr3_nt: TGTGCCAGCAGTCTGACAGGGGAAACTGACTATGGCTACACCTTC

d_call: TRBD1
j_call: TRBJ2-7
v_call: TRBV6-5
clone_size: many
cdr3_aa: CASSGRTGGSIRSHEQYF
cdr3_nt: TGTGCCAGCAGTGGCAGGACAGGGGGCTCAATTCGGTCCCACGAGCAGTACTTC

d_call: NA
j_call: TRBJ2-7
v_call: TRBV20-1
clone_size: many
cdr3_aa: CSAGDTYEQYF
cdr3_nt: TGCAGTGCTGGGGACACTTACGAGCAGTACTTC

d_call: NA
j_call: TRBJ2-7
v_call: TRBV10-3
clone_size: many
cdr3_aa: CAISEIQGYEQYF
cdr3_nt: TGTGCCATCAGTGAGATACAGGGCTACGAGCAGTACTTC

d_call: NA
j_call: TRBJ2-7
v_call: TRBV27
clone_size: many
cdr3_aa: CASSLSLELDSEQYF
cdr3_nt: TGTGCCAGCAGTTTATCTTTGGAACTGGACTCCGAGCAGTACTTC

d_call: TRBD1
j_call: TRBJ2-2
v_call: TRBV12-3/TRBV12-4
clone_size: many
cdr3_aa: CASRDYSLGQGPGELFF
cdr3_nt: TGTGCCAGCAGGGACTACTCCTTGGGACAGGGGCCCGGGGAGCTGTTTTTT

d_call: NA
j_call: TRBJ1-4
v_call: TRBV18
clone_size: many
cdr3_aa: CASSPELVRGEKLFF
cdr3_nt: TGTGCCAGCTCACCAGAGCTGGTCCGAGGAGAAAAACTGTTTTTT

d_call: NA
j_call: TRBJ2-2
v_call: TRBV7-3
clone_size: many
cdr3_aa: CASSWTENTGELFF
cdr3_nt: TGTGCCAGCAGCTGGACCGAGAACACCGGGGAGCTGTTTTTT

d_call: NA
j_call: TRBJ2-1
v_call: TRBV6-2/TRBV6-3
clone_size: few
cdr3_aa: CASSYPWGSEQFF
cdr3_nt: TGTGCCAGCAGTTACCCCTGGGGGAGTGAGCAGTTCTTC

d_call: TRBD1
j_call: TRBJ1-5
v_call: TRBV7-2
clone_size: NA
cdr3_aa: CASSPGGGNQPQHF
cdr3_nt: TGTGCCAGCAGCCCAGGGGGCGGCAATCAGCCCCAGCATTTT

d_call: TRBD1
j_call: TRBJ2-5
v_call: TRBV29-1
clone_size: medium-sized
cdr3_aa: CSVAGGQGQETQYF
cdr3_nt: TGCAGCGTTGCTGGGGGACAGGGCCAAGAGACCCAGTACTTC

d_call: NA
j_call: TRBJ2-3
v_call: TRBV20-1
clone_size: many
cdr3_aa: CSARPPGEDTQYF
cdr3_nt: TGCAGTGCGAGGCCCCCCGGGGAGGATACGCAGTATTTT

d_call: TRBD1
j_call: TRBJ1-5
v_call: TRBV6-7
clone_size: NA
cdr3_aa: CASKGVGTGAPYSNQPQHF
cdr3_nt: TGTGCCAGCAAGGGGGTCGGGACAGGGGCGCCCTATAGCAATCAGCCCCAGCATTTT

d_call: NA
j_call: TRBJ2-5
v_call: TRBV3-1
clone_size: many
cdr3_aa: CASSRTQETQYF
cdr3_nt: TGTGCCAGCAGCCGAACTCAAGAGACCCAGTACTTC

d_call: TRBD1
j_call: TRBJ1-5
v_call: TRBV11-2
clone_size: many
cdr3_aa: CASSLSQGANQPQHF
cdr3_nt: TGTGCCAGCAGCTTATCCCAGGGGGCTAATCAGCCCCAGCATTTT

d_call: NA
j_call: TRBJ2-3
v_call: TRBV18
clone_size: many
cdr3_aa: CASSPPVGRNTQYF
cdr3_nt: TGTGCCAGCTCACCGCCCGTCGGTCGTAATACGCAGTATTTT

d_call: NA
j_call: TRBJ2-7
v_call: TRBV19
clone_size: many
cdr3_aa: CASSFPGAVAEQYF
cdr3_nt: TGTGCCAGTAGTTTCCCTGGGGCAGTCGCCGAGCAGTACTTC

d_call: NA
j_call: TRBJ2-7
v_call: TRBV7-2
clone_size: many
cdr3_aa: CASSFRTAYEQYF
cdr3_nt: TGTGCCAGCAGCTTCCGGACAGCCTACGAGCAGTACTTC

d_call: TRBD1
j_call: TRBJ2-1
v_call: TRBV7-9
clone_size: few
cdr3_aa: CASSSTTGFDEQFF
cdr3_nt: TGTGCCAGCAGCTCAACGACAGGGTTCGATGAGCAGTTCTTC

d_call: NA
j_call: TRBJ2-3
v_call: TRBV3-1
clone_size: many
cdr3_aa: CASSQGLAPDTQYF
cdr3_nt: TGTGCCAGCAGCCAAGGGTTAGCACCAGATACGCAGTATTTT

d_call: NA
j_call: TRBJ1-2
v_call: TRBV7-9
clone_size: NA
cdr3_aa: CASSLGPIRYGYTF
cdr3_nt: TGTGCCAGCAGCTTAGGACCAATCCGGTATGGCTACACCTTC

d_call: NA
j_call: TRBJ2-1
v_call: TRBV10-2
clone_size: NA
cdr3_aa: CASSPRTEGEQFF
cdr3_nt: TGCGCCAGCAGTCCGCGGACCGAGGGCGAGCAGTTCTTC

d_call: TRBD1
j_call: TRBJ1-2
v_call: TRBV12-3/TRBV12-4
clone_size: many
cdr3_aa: CASSSPGGVYGYTF
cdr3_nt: TGTGCCAGCAGTTCTCCAGGGGGCGTCTATGGCTACACCTTC

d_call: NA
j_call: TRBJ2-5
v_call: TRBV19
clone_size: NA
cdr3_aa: CASSTDRGGIQETQYF
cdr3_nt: TGTGCCAGTAGCACAGACAGGGGAGGGATCCAAGAGACCCAGTACTTC

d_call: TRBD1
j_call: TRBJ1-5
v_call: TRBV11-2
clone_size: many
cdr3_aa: CASRDRADQPQHF
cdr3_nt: TGTGCCAGCCGAGACAGGGCGGATCAGCCCCAGCATTTT

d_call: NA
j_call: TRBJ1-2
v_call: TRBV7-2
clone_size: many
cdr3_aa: CASSLGLTGMRGYTF
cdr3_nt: TGTGCCAGCAGCTTGGGGCTTACAGGGATGAGAGGCTACACCTTC